This is a list of T cell receptor beta chains from one sample in a study of CD8 T cells in ankylosing spondylitis. TCRdb reprocessed the 5' RACE reads with MiXCR, giving one entry per CDR3 protein. The sample holds over 700,000 distinct CDR3 sequences; roughly 20% are singletons and the top ten take under 20%. The sample consisted of blood, either unsorted or a sorted T cell fraction (not recorded which). All receptors derive from a male donor with ankylosing spondylitis. Both conserved end residues are part of each CDR3. A D gene is named only where the DNA matches it firmly. The size entry is marked missing in some rows and otherwise reads once, few, many or a size class.

>few|TRBD1|TRBJ1-4|TRBV20-1
TGCAGTGCCCCGGACAGGGCGAGGGAAAAACTGTTTTTT
CSAPDRAREKLFF
>few|NA|TRBJ2-7|TRBV10-1
TGCGCCATCCAGACAGTATACGAGCAGTACTTC
CAIQTVYEQYF
>few|NA|TRBJ1-1|TRBV20-1
TGCAGTGCTAGCCCACCGGGGGCAGGAATCGGGCGGACTGAAGCTTTCTTT
CSASPPGAGIGRTEAFF
>NA|NA|TRBJ1-2|TRBV15
TGTGCCACCAGCTTTGGCGGAGGGCTGATCGACTATGGCTACACCTTC
CATSFGGGLIDYGYTF
>few|NA|TRBJ2-3|TRBV2
TGTGCCAGCAGTGAATTGGGCAGGGCCCCACACGGAGATACGCAGTATTTT
CASSELGRAPHGDTQYF
>NA|TRBD1|TRBJ2-7|TRBV6-1
TGTGCCAGCAGCCTGAAAGCCGGGACAGCAGCCTACGAGCAGTACTTC
CASSLKAGTAAYEQYF
>few|NA|TRBJ2-5|TRBV6-2/TRBV6-3
TGTGCCAGCAGTTCCGACAAGGAGACCCAGTACTTC
CASSSDKETQYF
>few|TRBD2|TRBJ2-1|TRBV25-1
TGTGCCAGCAGTGAATCGACTAGCGGGAGGAATGAGCAGTTCTTC
CASSESTSGRNEQFF
>few|NA|TRBJ2-1|TRBV28
TGTGCCAGCAGTTTAGACGGGGCGGGCTCCTACAATGAGCAGTTCTTC
CASSLDGAGSYNEQFF
>few|TRBD2|TRBJ2-3|TRBV7-2
TGTGCCACCCAGACTAGCGGGAGCGCAGATACGCAGTATTTT
CATQTSGSADTQYF
>NA|TRBD2|TRBJ2-2|TRBV4-3
TGCGCCAGCAGCCCTTCTAGCGGGGGCTACACCGGGGAGCTGTTTTTT
CASSPSSGGYTGELFF
>NA|NA|TRBJ2-5|TRBV15
TGTGCCACCAGTAATACGGACCAAGAGACCCAGTACTTC
CATSNTDQETQYF
>NA|NA|TRBJ1-1|TRBV4-2
TGTGCCAGCAGCCAAGTAACAGGGCAGAACACTGAAGCTTTCTTT
CASSQVTGQNTEAFF
>few|NA|TRBJ2-3|TRBV4-1
TGCGCCAGCAGCTACATGGCCCGGATGTCGGATACGCAGTATTTT
CASSYMARMSDTQYF
>NA|TRBD1|TRBJ1-4|TRBV7-2
TGTGCCAGCAGCCAGAACGGACAGGGGGCGCCAAGTGAAAAACTGTTTTTT
CASSQNGQGAPSEKLFF
>few|NA|TRBJ2-7|TRBV24-1
TGTGCCACCGGGGATAGTTCCCGCTACGAGCAGTACTTC
CATGDSSRYEQYF
>NA|TRBD1|TRBJ2-2|TRBV4-1
TGCGCCAGCTCAACGATGGGACAGGGAGAGACCGGGGAGCTGTTTTTT
CASSTMGQGETGELFF
>few|NA|TRBJ2-1|TRBV12-3/TRBV12-4
TGTGCCAGCAGTCTGGGACCGGTCGATGAGCAGTTCTTC
CASSLGPVDEQFF
>NA|NA|TRBJ2-7|TRBV4-2
TGTGCCAGCAGCCAAGAAGGATCGGGCAGCAGTAGTTACGAGCAGTACTTC
CASSQEGSGSSSYEQYF
>NA|NA|TRBJ2-3|TRBV27
TGTGCCAGCAGTTTGGTTGGGGGGCTAATCGTAACAGATACGCAGTATTTT
CASSLVGGLIVTDTQYF
>NA|NA|TRBJ1-6|TRBV18
TGTGCCAGCTCAGCTGGGTCGGATAATTCACCCCTCCACTTT
CASSAGSDNSPLHF